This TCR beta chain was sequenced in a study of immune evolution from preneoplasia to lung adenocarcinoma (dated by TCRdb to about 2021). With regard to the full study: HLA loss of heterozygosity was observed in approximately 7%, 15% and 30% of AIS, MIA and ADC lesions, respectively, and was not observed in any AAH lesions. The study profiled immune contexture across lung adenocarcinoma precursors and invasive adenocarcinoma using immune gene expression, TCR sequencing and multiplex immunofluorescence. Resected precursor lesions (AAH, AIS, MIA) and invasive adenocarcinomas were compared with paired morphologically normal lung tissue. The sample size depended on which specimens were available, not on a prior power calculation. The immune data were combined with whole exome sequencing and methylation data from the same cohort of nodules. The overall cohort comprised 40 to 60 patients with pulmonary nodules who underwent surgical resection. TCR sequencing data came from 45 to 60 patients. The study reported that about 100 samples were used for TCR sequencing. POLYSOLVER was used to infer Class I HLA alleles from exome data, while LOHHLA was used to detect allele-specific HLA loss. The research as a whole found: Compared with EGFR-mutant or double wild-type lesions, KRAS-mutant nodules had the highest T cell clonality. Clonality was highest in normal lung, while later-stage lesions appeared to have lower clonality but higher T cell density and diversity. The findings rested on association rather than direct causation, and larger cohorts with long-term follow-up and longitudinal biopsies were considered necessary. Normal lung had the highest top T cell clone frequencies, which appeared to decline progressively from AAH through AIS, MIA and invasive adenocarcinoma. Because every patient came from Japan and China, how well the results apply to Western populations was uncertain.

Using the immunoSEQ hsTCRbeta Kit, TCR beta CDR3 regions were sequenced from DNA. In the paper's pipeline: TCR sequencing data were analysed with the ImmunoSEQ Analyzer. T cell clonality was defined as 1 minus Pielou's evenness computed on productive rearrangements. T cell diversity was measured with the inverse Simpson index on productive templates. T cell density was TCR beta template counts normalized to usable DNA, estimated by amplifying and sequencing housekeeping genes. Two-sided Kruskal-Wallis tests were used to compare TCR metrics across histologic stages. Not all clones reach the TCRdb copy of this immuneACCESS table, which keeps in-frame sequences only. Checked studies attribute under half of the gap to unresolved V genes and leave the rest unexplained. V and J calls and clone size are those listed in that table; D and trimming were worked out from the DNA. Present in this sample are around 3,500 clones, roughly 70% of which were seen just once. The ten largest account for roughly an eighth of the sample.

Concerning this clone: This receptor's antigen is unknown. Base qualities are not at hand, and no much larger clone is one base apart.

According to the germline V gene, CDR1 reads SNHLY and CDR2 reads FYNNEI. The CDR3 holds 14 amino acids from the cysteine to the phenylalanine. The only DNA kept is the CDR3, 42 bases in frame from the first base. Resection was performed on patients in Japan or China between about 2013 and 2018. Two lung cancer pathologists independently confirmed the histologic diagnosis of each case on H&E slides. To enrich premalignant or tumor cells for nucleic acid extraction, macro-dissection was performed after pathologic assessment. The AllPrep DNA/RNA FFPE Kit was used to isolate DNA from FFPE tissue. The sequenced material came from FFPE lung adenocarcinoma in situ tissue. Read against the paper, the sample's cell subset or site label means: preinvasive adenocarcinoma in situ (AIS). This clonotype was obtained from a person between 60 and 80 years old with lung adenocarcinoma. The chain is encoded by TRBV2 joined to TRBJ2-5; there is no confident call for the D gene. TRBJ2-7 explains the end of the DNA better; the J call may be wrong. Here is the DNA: TGTGCCAGCAGGTCACCGAGTTTACGGAGCGAGCAGTACTTC. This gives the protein CASRSPSLRSEQYF.